Sequencing of this T cell receptor (beta chain) was carried out in a study of cytomegalovirus exposure and HLA in healthy donors. This CDR3 is 15 amino acids long. The V end was cut by 1 base, the J end by 7 bases, with 14 bases between. Germline CDR1 and CDR2: SGHTA and FQGNSA. Study-level findings and limits: As was reported, the classifier diagnosed cytomegalovirus status with high specificity and sensitivity. Several V segments, TRBV6-2 and TRBV6-3 among them, could not be told apart and were dropped. Evidence from a later analysis indicated that most CMV-associated TCR beta chains looked HLA-restricted. Researchers had no immune exposure information except CMV serostatus available.

The primer mix had 60 Vbeta and 13 Jbeta primers. Clones were sequenced by immunoSEQ multiplex PCR, and TCRdb holds only the in-frame ones, with some missing. The table lists 100,000 to 150,000 clones, 78% of them singletons. As to this clone: Its antigen is still unknown.

The clonotype comes from a woman in her thirties or forties in good health and CMV-seronegative. V and J are TRBV7-2 and TRBJ2-1; D perhaps matches TRBD1 (6 bases). Sequenced material: PBMCs. This chain's CDR3 is CASSLVLGTNNEQFF. The CDR3 DNA is TGTGCCAGCAGCTTAGTTTTGGGGACAAATAATGAGCAGTTCTTC. The full variable domain, rest sourced from reference TRBV7-2 and TRBJ2-1, is GAGVSQSPSNKVTEKGKDVELRCDPISGHTALYWYRQSLGQGLEFLIYFQGNSAPDKSGLPSDRFSAERTGGSVSTLTIQRTQQEDSAVYLCASSLVLGTNNEQFFGPGTRLTVL.